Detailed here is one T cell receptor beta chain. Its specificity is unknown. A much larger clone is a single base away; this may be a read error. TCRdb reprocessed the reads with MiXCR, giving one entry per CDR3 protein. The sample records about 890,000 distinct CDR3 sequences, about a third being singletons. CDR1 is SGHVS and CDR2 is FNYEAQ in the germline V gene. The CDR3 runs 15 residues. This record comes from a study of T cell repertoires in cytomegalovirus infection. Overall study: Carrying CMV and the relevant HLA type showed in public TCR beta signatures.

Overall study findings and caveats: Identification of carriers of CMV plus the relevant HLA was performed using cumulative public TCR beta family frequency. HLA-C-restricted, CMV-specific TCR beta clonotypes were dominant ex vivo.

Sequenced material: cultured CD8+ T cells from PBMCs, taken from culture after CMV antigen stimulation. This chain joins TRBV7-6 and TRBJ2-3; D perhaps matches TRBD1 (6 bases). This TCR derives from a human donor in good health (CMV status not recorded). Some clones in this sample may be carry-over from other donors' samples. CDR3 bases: TGTGCCAGCAGCGCAGACAGGCGGAACGCAGATGCGCAGTATTTT. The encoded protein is CASSADRRNADAQYF. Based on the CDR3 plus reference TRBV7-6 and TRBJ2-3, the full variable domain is GAGVSQSPRYKVTKRGQDVALRCDPISGHVSLYWYRQALGQGPEFLTYFNYEAQQDKSGLPNDRFSAERPEGSISTLTIQRTEQRDSAMYRCASSADRRNADAQYFGPGTRLTVL.